Below are 31 T cell receptor beta chains sequenced from a single sample in a study of beta chain features in type 1 diabetes. No cognate antigen is known for these TCRs. Study-level points and caveats: All four CD4+ subsets from Type 1 diabetes patients carried moderately but significantly shorter TCRB CDR3s.

TCRB transcripts that were expressed got sequenced, as all of the isolated RNA had been reverse transcribed. The protocol was immunoSEQ multiplex PCR, while the TCRdb copy is restricted to in-frame clones and leaves out a portion. Of 300,000 or so clones listed, 7% to 10% are singletons. The sample was central memory CD4+ T cells from blood. The origin of the receptors is a man in his thirties or forties with type 1 diabetes.

In its sample, this clone was seen a few times. The rearrangement joins TRBV10-3 to TRBJ2-3; D unclear. The CDR3 spans 15 residues. From germline, CDR1 is ENHRY and CDR2 SYGVKD. V lost 6 bases and J 1 base, leaving 14 bases between the germline ends. The CDR3 spells CAISLGTLRTDTQYF. The CDR3 region has the DNA TGTGCCATCAGCCTGGGCACCCTCCGCACAGATACGCAGTATTTT.

The J gene is TRBJ1-1, the V gene TRBV4-1; the D is unclear. The CDR3 has 14 residues. CDR1 and CDR2 from the germline V gene are MGHRA and YSYEKL. Trimming left V 4 bases short and J 2 bases short, with 11 bases between. The CDR3 DNA follows: TGCGCCAGCAGCCCTGGGAATGGTAACACTGAAGCTTTCTTT. It specifies CASSPGNGNTEAFF.

This clone was seen a few times. A read error may produce the germline difference seen at one junction end. This sequence joins TRBV19 and TRBJ1-1; D unresolved. Germline V gene sequence: CDR1 LNHDA, CDR2 SQIVND (reference sequence). The CDR3 covers 15 residues. The CDR3: CASSIVSRGNPEAFF. In DNA, the CDR3 is TGTGCCAGTAGTATAGTCTCGAGAGGGAACCCTGAAGCTTTCTTT.

This clone was seen a few times. The chain carries TRBV9 and TRBJ1-3; 8 nucleotides match TRBD1. The CDR3 spans 15 residues. J lost 0 bases, V lost 4 bases, and 3 bases had no gene match. In germline, CDR1 is SGDLS, CDR2 YYNGEE. The CDR3: CASSTTGGSGNTIYF. The CDR3 DNA follows: TGTGCCAGCAGCACCACAGGGGGCTCTGGAAACACCATATATTTT.

This clone was recorded at least ten times. The chain carries TRBV15 and TRBJ1-1; no firm D call. Germline-derived CDR1 and CDR2 are LNHNV and YYDKDF (reference sequence). The CDR3 extends over 14 amino acids. V shed 5 bases and J shed 4 bases, with 14 bases lying between them. This CDR3 is CATSLTIMGTEAFF. The CDR3 coding sequence is TGTGCCACCAGCCTTACGATCATGGGCACTGAAGCTTTCTTT.

The V call is TRBV14, the J call TRBJ2-5, with 8 nucleotides matching TRBD1. The end of the DNA is better explained by TRBJ2-7, so the J call may be wrong. This CDR3 comprises 14 residues. Looked up from germline, CDR1 is SGHDN and CDR2 is FVKESK. In DNA form, the CDR3 reads TGTGCCAGCAGCCTCGGGACAGGTCGCTACGAGCAGTACTTC. It yields the protein CASSLGTGRYEQYF.

V usage is TRBV11-2 and J usage is TRBJ2-7, with TRBD1 matching over 8 bases. CDR1 and CDR2 from the germline V gene are SGHAT and FQNNGV. This CDR3 has 15 amino acids. The V segment lost 2 bases and the J segment 7 bases; nucleotides outside the gene matches: 10. The CDR3 DNA is TGTGCCAGCAGCTTACAGTTAGACAGGGGCGGAGAGCAGTACTTC. This gives the protein CASSLQLDRGGEQYF.

The CDR3 DNA reads as TGTGCCAGTAGTATAGAAGCGTCTGACGAGAGCACCGGGGAGCTGTTTTTT. Translation gives CASSIEASDESTGELFF. V is TRBV19 and J is TRBJ2-2; D remains unclear. V was clipped by 0 bases and J by 4 bases, with 15 bases between them. The CDR3 loop spans 17 amino acids. CDR1 is LNHDA and CDR2 is SQIVND in the germline V gene (reference sequence).

This clone was observed many times. The gene calls are TRBV4-3 and TRBJ1-2; D perhaps matches TRBD1 (6 bases). There are 16 residues in the CDR3. CDR1 LGHNA and CDR2 YSLEER come from the germline V gene. Trimming left V 0 bases short and J 4 bases short, with 15 bases between. CDR3 DNA: TGCGCCAGCAGCCAAGATGGGGGCCGGCCCCTCTATGGCTACACCTTC. It encodes CASSQDGGRPLYGYTF.

The chain combines TRBV5-1 with TRBJ1-1; TRBD1 agrees at 7 bases. Trimming took 4 bases from V and 5 from J; bases not matched to a gene: 8. Germline assignment: CDR1 SGHRS and CDR2 YFSETQ. The length of the CDR3 is 14 residues. The CDR3 spells CASSALTGRTEAFF. The CDR3 DNA is TGCGCCAGCAGCGCACTGACAGGGAGGACTGAAGCTTTCTTT.

This clone was detected a few times. The chain is built from TRBV9 and TRBJ1-1; D is undetermined. Trimming pared 0 bases from V and 5 bases from J, leaving 14 bases between. The CDR3 has 15 residues. CDR1 is SGDLS, CDR2 YYNGEE, per germline. The CDR3 protein is CASSVGVTEGTEAFF. DNA of the CDR3: TGTGCCAGCAGCGTAGGGGTAACAGAAGGGACTGAAGCTTTCTTT.

The chain links TRBV28 to TRBJ2-5; D is perhaps TRBD1 (6 bases). V lost 4 bases, J lost 5 bases, and 14 bases lay in between. The CDR3 has 14 residues. Germline CDR1 MDHEN, CDR2 SYDVKM. CDR3 nucleotide sequence: TGTGCCAGCAGTTCTATACAGGGCGAGGAGACCCAGTACTTC. Protein: CASSSIQGEETQYF.

This clone has a count of ten or more. The chain recombines TRBV2 with TRBJ1-1; D is uncertain. The CDR3 consists of 13 residues. The V gene's germline CDR1 is SNHLY and CDR2 FYNNEI. V was shortened by 7 bases and J by 2 bases, with 11 bases between the two germline ends. This CDR3 is CASNADHNTEAFF. The CDR3 DNA reads TGTGCCAGCAATGCGGACCACAACACTGAAGCTTTCTTT.

This clone was seen a few times. The genes are TRBV2 and TRBJ2-5; D perhaps matches TRBD2 (6 bases). V was pared by 10 bases and J by 2 bases, with 11 bases between. Germline lookup yields CDR1 SNHLY and CDR2 FYNNEI. CDR3 length: 12 residues. CDR3 loop: CATGEPQETQYF. DNA for the CDR3: TGTGCCACGGGGGAGCCACAAGAGACCCAGTACTTC.

V is TRBV5-6 and J is TRBJ2-7; D is possibly TRBD2 (7 bases). The germline CDR1 and CDR2 sequences are SGHDT and YYEEEE. With 1 base removed from V and 0 bases from J, the gap between germline ends came to 20 bases. CDR3 length: 18 amino acids. The CDR3 bases are TGTGCCAGCAGCTTGCCGGGGGGCCAGGGTCCCTCCTCCTACGAGCAGTACTTC. Translation gives CASSLPGGQGPSSYEQYF.

This clone was seen at least ten times. The rearrangement links TRBV7-9 to TRBJ2-5; D is unclear. The CDR3 loop spans 15 amino acids. With 1 base removed from V and 0 bases from J, the gap between germline ends came to 9 bases. CDR1 is SEHNR, CDR2 FQNEAQ, per germline (reference sequence). In DNA form, the CDR3 reads TGTGCCAGCAGCTTAGTACCCAGGTACCAAGAGACCCAGTACTTC. Translating it yields CASSLVPRYQETQYF.

This clone was picked up a small number of times. The rearrangement joins TRBV7-9 to TRBJ1-1; D is perhaps TRBD1 (5 bases). Trimming shortened V by 3 bases and J by 5 bases, and 22 bases separated the two germline ends. The CDR3 is 17 residues long. Germline V gene sequence: CDR1 SEHNR, CDR2 FQNEAQ (reference sequence). The chain's CDR3 is CASSFSGMGFWGTEAFF. In DNA form, the CDR3 reads TGTGCCAGCAGCTTTTCCGGTATGGGGTTCTGGGGGACTGAAGCTTTCTTT. Filled out from reference TRBV7-9 and TRBJ1-1, the complete variable domain reads DTGVSQNPRHKITKRGQNVTFRCDPISEHNRLYWYRQTLGQGPEFLTYFQNEAQLEKSRLLSDRFSAERPKGSFSTLEIQRTEQGDSAMYLCASSFSGMGFWGTEAFFGQGTRLTVV.

There are a few counts of this clone. The chain uses TRBV28 and TRBJ2-3; 7 positions agree with TRBD1. The CDR3 covers 15 residues. The germline gives CDR1 MDHEN, CDR2 SYDVKM. The J segment lost 2 bases and the V segment lost 6 bases, leaving 8 bases of the junction unmatched. The CDR3: CASRSGTASTDTQYF. Here the CDR3 DNA reads TGTGCCAGCAGATCCGGGACAGCCTCCACAGATACGCAGTATTTT.

The chain uses TRBV4-2 and TRBJ2-2; D gene unclear. The CDR3 runs 13 residues. Trimming removed 4 bases at V and 6 bases at J, with 9 bases between. In germline, CDR1 is LGHNA, CDR2 YNFKEQ. CDR3 in DNA: TGTGCCAGCAGCCCAAATTCTGCCGGGGAGCTGTTTTTT. Protein product: CASSPNSAGELFF.

V gene TRBV4-3 combines with J gene TRBJ2-7, with 10 nucleotides matching TRBD1. Germline values: CDR1 LGHNA, CDR2 YSLEER. V lost 0 bases to trimming and J lost 3 bases; unmatched junction nucleotides: 17. This CDR3 contains 20 residues. As DNA, the CDR3 is TGCGCCAGCAGCCAAGAGACCCCGGGACAGGGGTCGTCTTGGGTCTACGAGCAGTACTTC. This gives the protein CASSQETPGQGSSWVYEQYF.

There are a few counts of this clone. The rearrangement joins TRBV7-2 to TRBJ2-7; 9 nucleotides agree with TRBD2. Germline CDR1 SGHTA, CDR2 FQGNSA. J was trimmed by 0 bases and V by 4 bases; bases with no gene match: 4. There are 15 residues in the CDR3. CDR3 DNA sequence: TGTGCCAGCAGCTCTAGCGGGGTGAGCTCCTACGAGCAGTACTTC. Protein: CASSSSGVSSYEQYF.

This clone was observed a handful of times. This chain connects TRBV19 to TRBJ2-5; D not certain. The CDR3 sequence is 13 residues long. Per the germline V gene, CDR1 is LNHDA and CDR2 is SQIVND (reference sequence). V lost 3 bases and J 4 bases, leaving 9 bases between the germline ends. The CDR3 sequence is CASSMQYGETQYF. CDR3 DNA sequence: TGTGCCAGTAGTATGCAGTATGGAGAGACCCAGTACTTC. Filled out from reference TRBV19 and TRBJ2-5, the complete variable domain reads DGGITQSPKYLFRKEGQNVTLSCEQNLNHDAMYWYRQDPGQGLRLIYYSQIVNDFQKGDIAEGYSVSREKKESFPLTVTSAQKNPTAFYLCASSMQYGETQYFGPGTRLLVL.

This clone appeared a few times. This rearrangement joins TRBV28 to TRBJ2-2; 7 bases are shared with TRBD2. The ends lost 5 bases at V and 2 bases at J; junction bases unmatched: 5. Germline V lookup: CDR1 MDHEN, CDR2 SYDVKM. The CDR3 has 15 residues. CDR3: CASSGGDQNTGELFF. The CDR3 DNA reads TGTGCCAGCAGTGGGGGGGACCAAAACACCGGGGAGCTGTTTTTT.

The rearrangement uses TRBV21-1 and TRBJ2-7; whether TRBD1, the table's D call, matches the DNA was not checked. TRBV21-1 is assigned pseudogene status. The CDR3 totals 15 residues. The CDR3 DNA reads TGTGCCAGCAGCTTTGGACAGGGAAGGAGCTACGAGCAGTACTTC. As protein: CASSFGQGRSYEQYF.

This clone was detected only a few times. J is TRBJ2-7 and V is TRBV2; D is perhaps TRBD2 (6 bases). From germline, CDR1 is SNHLY and CDR2 FYNNEI. With 4 bases removed from V and 6 bases from J, the gap between germline ends came to 13 bases. The CDR3 runs 13 residues. In nucleotides, the CDR3 is TGTGCCAGCAGTGTCGGAGCGGGCCCCGAGCAGTACTTC. Protein product: CASSVGAGPEQYF.

In this sample, this clone turned up a few times. The chain is built from TRBV4-1 and TRBJ1-4; D call uncertain. Germline V gene lookup returns CDR1 MGHRA and CDR2 YSYEKL. This CDR3 region has 14 residues. V lost 6 bases and J 3 bases, leaving 11 bases between the germline ends. CDR3 protein: CASSLEASNEKLFF. CDR3 DNA: TGCGCCAGCAGTCTGGAGGCCTCTAATGAAAAACTGTTTTTT.

This clone was recorded a few times. This CDR3 is also generated by other DNA sequences in the sample. This sequence joins TRBV2 and TRBJ1-1; 7 positions match TRBD1. The ends lost 6 bases at V and 8 bases at J; junction bases unmatched: 3. Germline assignment: CDR1 SNHLY and CDR2 FYNNEI. This CDR3 has 11 amino acids. CDR3 loop: CASSEDREAFF. DNA of the CDR3: TGTGCCAGCAGCGAGGACAGGGAAGCTTTCTTT.

In its sample, this clone was seen a few times. The CDR3 DNA is TGCGCCAGCAGCCCGGACGTCATGAACACTGAAGCTTTCTTT. This sequence encodes CASSPDVMNTEAFF. V usage is TRBV5-1 and J usage is TRBJ1-1; D remains ambiguous. CDR3 length equals 14 residues. V lost 4 bases and J lost 0, with 10 bases in between. Per the germline V gene, CDR1 is SGHRS and CDR2 is YFSETQ.

Only a few counts were recorded for this clone. The rearrangement uses TRBV30 and TRBJ1-1; TRBD1 matches at 7 bases. Germline CDR1 and CDR2: GTSNPN and SVGIG (reference sequence). The CDR3 runs 11 residues. Unmatched junction bases numbered 4, after V lost 1 base and J lost 11 bases. This chain's CDR3 is CAWSDRGWAFF. For the CDR3, the DNA is TGTGCCTGGAGTGACAGGGGTTGGGCTTTCTTT.

On this clone itself: Additional DNA sequences in this sample encode the identical CDR3. This rearrangement joins TRBV7-9 to TRBJ2-3; 8 bases fit TRBD2. The germline gives CDR1 SEHNR, CDR2 FQNEAQ (reference sequence). V lost 1 base to trimming and J lost 3 bases; unmatched junction nucleotides: 3. The CDR3 runs to 15 residues. Written as DNA, the CDR3 is TGTGCCAGCAGCTTAGTGAGCGGGGGTACAGATACGCAGTATTTT. Its protein is CASSLVSGGTDTQYF.

The chain links TRBV19 to TRBJ1-1; 7 nucleotides agree with TRBD1. Germline trimming cut 9 bases from V and 11 bases from J; bases unmatched to any gene: 12. The CDR3 has 12 amino acids. The germline V gene has CDR1 LNHDA and CDR2 SQIVND (reference sequence). CDR3 nucleotide sequence: TGTGCCAGCGGGGGTAAGGGGGCTCGGGCTTTCTTT. This codes for CASGGKGARAFF.